At least ten counts were recorded for the clone carrying this T cell receptor beta chain. V lost 5 bases, J lost 2 bases, and 6 bases stayed unmatched. The V gene's germline CDR1 is DFQATT and CDR2 SNEGSKA (reference sequence). The CDR3 loop spans 14 amino acids. The sample is drawn from a study of T cells in Graves' hyperthyroidism and ophthalmopathy. Template material for amplifying TCR beta CDR3 regions consisted of RNA transcripts. Primed by the HTBI set, a first-round RT-PCR was run on the TCR CDR3. TCRdb independently ran MiXCR on the multiplex PCR reads; one entry per CDR3 protein. There are some 92,000 distinct CDR3 sequences in the sample; around 40% occur only once, and roughly 10% lies in the top ten.

The TCR was taken from a woman aged 30 to 39 with Graves' hyperthyroidism. Sequencing was carried out using peripheral blood or thyroid tissue (not recorded which). The chain uses TRBV20-1 and TRBJ2-7; 10 bases line up with TRBD2. CDR3 bases: TGCAGTGCTGACCGGACTAGCGGAACCTACGAGCAGTACTTC. As protein: CSADRTSGTYEQYF.